The 7 T cell receptor beta chains below come from one sample, sequenced in a study of blood T cell repertoires in COVID-19. Assay: immunoSEQ multiplex PCR; the TCRdb copy retains only in-frame clones and omits some. Among just over 150,000 clones listed, over 75% were seen once. Sample: PBMCs or T cells enriched from blood (not recorded which). These receptors were obtained from a woman aged 50 to 60 who had recovered from COVID-19.

The chain has TRBV25-1 and TRBJ1-4; 8 nucleotides match TRBD1. The CDR3 has 15 amino acids. Germline loops: CDR1 MGHDK, CDR2 SYGVNS. V was pared by 0 bases and J by 7 bases, with 4 bases of the junction left unmatched. The CDR3 bases are TGTGCCAGCAGTGAATACCAGGGGGCCAGTGAAAAACTGTTTTTT. Translating it yields CASSEYQGASEKLFF.

V gene TRBV14 combines with J gene TRBJ2-7; perhaps TRBD2 as D (5 bases). The CDR3 extends over 15 amino acids. V was shortened by 0 bases and J by 4 bases, with 13 bases between the two germline ends. Germline-derived CDR1 and CDR2 are SGHDN and FVKESK. CDR3 DNA: TGTGCCAGCAGCCAAGACGGCGTCGGAGGATACGAGCAGTACTTC. Its protein is CASSQDGVGGYEQYF.

Note on this clone: The germline gene is not matched at one end of the junction; a read error may be the cause. The CDR3 reads CASSIRENTKAFF. The CDR3 bases are TGTGCCAGTAGTATAAGAGAGAACACTAAAGCTTTCTTT. The V gene is TRBV19, the J gene TRBJ1-1; no firm D call. This CDR3 has 13 amino acids. Germline CDR1 LNHDA, CDR2 SQIVND (reference sequence).

The CDR3 loop reads CASSLPAGTENTGELFF. CDR3 DNA: TGCGCCAGCAGCCTACCCGCCGGGACAGAGAACACCGGGGAGCTGTTTTTT. This chain links TRBV4-1 with TRBJ2-2; 7 bases are a match to TRBD1. Germline values: CDR1 MGHRA, CDR2 YSYEKL. The CDR3 is 17 amino acids. J gave up 1 base and V 4 bases, and 9 bases lay outside the gene matches.

V is TRBV7-8 and J is TRBJ2-3; maybe TRBD2 (6 bases). CDR3 length: 20 residues. V shed 0 bases and J shed 4 bases, with 26 bases lying between them. Germline V gene data show CDR1 as SGHVS and CDR2 as FQNEAQ. CDR3 sequence reads: CASSLAGGRGTPFVPDTQYF. CDR3 in DNA: TGTGCCAGCAGCTTAGCGGGAGGTCGAGGGACCCCTTTTGTTCCAGATACGCAGTATTTT.

The CDR3 nucleotides are TGTGCCTGCAACCTAGCGGGGGGTTTGGGTGAGCAGTTCTTC. Amino acid sequence: CACNLAGGLGEQFF. V usage is TRBV30 and J usage is TRBJ2-1; 11 bases map to TRBD2. The CDR3 is made up of 14 amino acids. Per the germline V gene, CDR1 is GTSNPN and CDR2 is SVGIG (reference sequence). With 6 bases clipped from V and 9 bases from J, the junction kept 10 bases outside the gene matches.

This clone appeared a few times. J is TRBJ1-5 and V is TRBV7-2; 9 bases align to TRBD1. CDR3 length: 16 residues. Germline V CDR1 and CDR2: SGHTA, FQGNSA. The V gene end was trimmed by 3 bases and the J gene end by 6 bases; junction bases not matched to a gene: 9. The CDR3 reads CASSLGQGRLVQPQHF. DNA of the CDR3: TGTGCCAGCAGCTTGGGACAGGGACGTCTAGTTCAGCCCCAGCATTTT. The whole variable domain, filled in from reference TRBV7-2 and TRBJ1-5, reads GAGVSQSPSNKVTEKGKDVELRCDPISGHTALYWYRQSLGQGLEFLIYFQGNSAPDKSGLPSDRFSAERTGGSVSTLTIQRTQQEDSAVYLCASSLGQGRLVQPQHFGDGTRLSIL.